The rows below give T cell receptor beta chains drawn from one sample of a study of shared clonotypes between healthy human individuals. Produced via immunoSEQ multiplex PCR; TCRdb's table is partial and in-frame only. This table holds around 620,000 clones, roughly 95% found once. Sequenced sample: naive CD8+ T cells sorted from blood. Every receptor here comes from a woman in her twenties or thirties in good health. Each CDR3 is given with its conserved first and last residue. A D gene is named only where the DNA matches it firmly. For some rows the clone size is stated as once, few or many, or as a class when expanded; others skip it.

14	TRBJ2-7	.	.	TRBV9	TGTGCCAGCAGCTCCTCACTCCTGTCCTACGAGCAGTACTTC	CASSSSLLSYEQYF
15	TRBJ2-3	.	.	TRBV27	TGTGCCAGCAGTGCGACCGGGATCATCACAGATACGCAGTATTTT	CASSATGIITDTQYF
16	TRBJ2-7	TRBD1	.	TRBV6-6	TGTGCCAGCAGGGAACTCGGGACAGGGTATCTTGGCGAGCAGTACTTC	CASRELGTGYLGEQYF
13	TRBJ2-7	.	.	TRBV5-1	TGCGCCAGCAGGTATATTGAGTCTTACGAGCAGTACTTC	CASRYIESYEQYF
13	TRBJ2-7	.	.	TRBV6-1	TGTGCCAGCATCGGGACGGATACCTACGAGCAGTACTTC	CASIGTDTYEQYF
13	TRBJ2-1	.	.	TRBV5-6	TGTGCCAGCAGCTTACATGGGGGAACTGAGCAGTTCTTC	CASSLHGGTEQFF
15	TRBJ2-7	TRBD1	once	TRBV27	TGTGCCAGCAGTTTGGCAGGGGGCGTAATCTACGAGCAGTACTTC	CASSLAGGVIYEQYF
16	TRBJ2-5	TRBD1	.	TRBV15	TGTGCCACCAGCAAACTGGGACAGGGGGAGCAAGAGACCCAGTACTTC	CATSKLGQGEQETQYF
16	TRBJ1-2	TRBD1	.	TRBV4-1	TGCGCCAGCAGCCAACCCGTGGGGACAGGGGACTATGGCTACACCTTC	CASSQPVGTGDYGYTF
12	TRBJ1-4	.	.	TRBV9	TGTGCCAGCAGCGTAGGTGATGAAAAACTGTTTTTT	CASSVGDEKLFF
13	TRBJ2-7	TRBD2	.	TRBV4-3	TGCGCCAGCAGCCAACTAGCGGATAACGAGCAGTACTTC	CASSQLADNEQYF
13	TRBJ1-2	TRBD1	.	TRBV2	TGTGCCAGCGGGGGACAGGGGGAGTACGGCTACACCTTC	CASGGQGEYGYTF
13	TRBJ2-7	.	.	TRBV11-2	TGTGCCAGCAGCTCTGGACTGACCTACGAGCAGTACTTC	CASSSGLTYEQYF
17	TRBJ2-5	TRBD2	.	TRBV5-1	TGCGCCAGCAGCCCGGAGGTAGCGGGAGGACCCCAAGAGACCCAGTACTTC	CASSPEVAGGPQETQYF
12	TRBJ1-2	.	.	TRBV6-1	TGTGCCAGCAGTGTTGCGAACTATGGCTACACCTTC	CASSVANYGYTF
12	TRBJ2-1	.	.	TRBV9	TGTGCCAGCAGCGTGGGGGCGAATGAGCAGTTCTTC	CASSVGANEQFF
12	TRBJ1-1	.	few	TRBV29-1	TGCAGCGTCGCAGGGAGGAACACTGAAGCTTTCTTT	CSVAGRNTEAFF
13	TRBJ2-7	TRBD2	.	TRBV5-6	TGTGCCAGCAGTTCCGCGGGAGCCTACGAGCAGTACTTC	CASSSAGAYEQYF
17	TRBJ1-3	.	.	TRBV9	TGTGCCAGCAGCGCCGACGAAGGACAAAGCTCTGGAAACACCATATATTTT	CASSADEGQSSGNTIYF
15	TRBJ1-6	TRBD1	.	TRBV27	TGTGCCAGCAGTTTATCGACAGGGGGGAATTCACCCCTCCACTTT	CASSLSTGGNSPLHF
13	TRBJ2-7	.	.	TRBV2	TGTGCCAGCAGGGACACCAATTACTACGAGCAGTACTTC	CASRDTNYYEQYF
14	TRBJ2-7	TRBD2	once	TRBV9	TGTGCCAGCAGCCCTTGGACTAGCGGGAGCGAGCAGTACTTC	CASSPWTSGSEQYF
14	TRBJ2-1	.	.	TRBV7-9	TGTGCCAGCAGCTTCACAACTCCCAACAATGAGCAGTTCTTC	CASSFTTPNNEQFF
16	TRBJ1-2	TRBD1	.	TRBV29-1	TGCAGCGTTGATGGGCAGGGGGTGAAATCTAACTATGGCTACACCTTC	CSVDGQGVKSNYGYTF
15	TRBJ1-2	.	.	TRBV27	TGTGCCACCAGGCCCTGGGCAGGGGTTTTGTTGGACTACACCTTC	CATRPWAGVLLDYTF
12	TRBJ2-7	TRBD1	.	TRBV29-1	TGCAGCGTCGCAGGGGGCAGGGGCGAGCAGTACTTC	CSVAGGRGEQYF
13	TRBJ2-6	.	.	TRBV6-5	TGTGCCAGCGGGAGCTCTGGGGCCAACGTCCTGACTTTC	CASGSSGANVLTF
17	TRBJ2-6	.	once	TRBV11-2	TGTGCCAGCAGCCCCTTACGGGGGGCCTCTGGGGCCAACGTCCTGACTTTC	CASSPLRGASGANVLTF